Reported below is one T cell receptor beta chain. The antigen is unknown. Generated by immunoSEQ multiplex PCR, the TCRdb table keeps only in-frame clones and is missing some. This sample yields 150,000 to 200,000 clones, of which less than 85% are seen a single time; approximately 15% belongs to the top ten. These data originate in a study of cytomegalovirus exposure and HLA in healthy donors. The study, taken as a whole, reports: In a later analysis, first-cohort TCR clusters were found to tend to co-occur in the 130 or so validation repertoires. The majority of TCR sequences were rare, yet some public TCRs appeared in many donors. There were under 200 TCR beta chains listed as cytomegalovirus-associated.

The V gene's germline CDR1 is MNHNY and CDR2 SVGAGI (reference sequence). Trimming pared 2 bases from V and 4 bases from J, leaving 9 bases between. The CDR3 totals 14 residues. The donors were members of the 120-subject validation cohort (separate from the roughly 700-subject first cohort). The sample comprised PBMCs. The genes are TRBV6-6 and TRBJ1-5; no clear D. The receptor comes from a man younger than 35 in good health and CMV-seropositive. The CDR3 sequence: CASSYAAANQPQHF. CDR3 nucleotides: TGTGCCAGCAGTTACGCGGCTGCTAATCAGCCCCAGCATTTT.